The 7 T cell receptor beta chains below were found in one sample sequenced in a study of CD8 T cells in ankylosing spondylitis. Overall study results and limits: A TCR beta motif made of eight highly homologous variants seemed typical of ankylosing spondylitis blood.

What these receptors recognize is not known. TCRdb itself ran the 5' RACE reads through MiXCR, one entry per CDR3 protein. There are 700,000 to 1,000,000 distinct CDR3 sequences in the sample; about 11% occur only once, and 0.51% lies in the top ten. Sequences were obtained from blood, either unsorted or a sorted T cell fraction (not recorded which). The receptor set was obtained from a male donor with ankylosing spondylitis.

The V and J genes are TRBV4-3 and TRBJ1-1; possibly TRBD1 for D (6 bases). The germline gives CDR1 LGHNA, CDR2 YSLEER. CDR3 length: 14 residues. The ends were cut back, 3 bases at V and 5 bases at J, with 13 bases in the middle. The CDR3 nucleotides are TGCGCCAGCAGCCATATACAGGGCAGGACTGAAGCTTTCTTT. It codes for CASSHIQGRTEAFF.

This clonotype was counted ten times or more. The chain combines TRBV20-1 with TRBJ2-3; no firm D call. V shed 5 bases and J shed 1 base, with 10 bases lying between them. There are 13 residues in the CDR3. Germline V gene sequence: CDR1 DFQATT, CDR2 SNEGSKA (reference sequence). For the CDR3, the DNA is TGCAGTGCTGAACCTCCCGGCACAGATACGCAGTATTTT. It specifies CSAEPPGTDTQYF.

This clonotype was observed a few times. The gene calls are TRBV4-2 and TRBJ1-1; D ambiguous. V lost 4 bases and J lost 8, with 14 bases in between. This CDR3 has 13 amino acids. Germline V gives CDR1 LGHNA, CDR2 YNFKEQ. The CDR3 sequence is CASSPWVGLEAFF. CDR3 nucleotides: TGTGCCAGCAGCCCCTGGGTAGGGCTAGAAGCTTTCTTT.

The chain recombines TRBV20-1 with TRBJ1-5, with D unresolved. CDR1 is DFQATT, CDR2 SNEGSKA, per germline (reference sequence). Trimming took 1 base from V and 4 from J, leaving 8 bases between them. The CDR3 sequence is 13 residues long. CDR3 DNA: TGCAGTGCTAGAGGACATCGGAATCAGCCCCAGCATTTT. It translates to CSARGHRNQPQHF.

This clonotype was recorded many times. V is TRBV7-9 and J is TRBJ2-5; 10 positions match TRBD2. CDR1 and CDR2 (germline): SEHNR, FQNEAQ (reference sequence). V shed 1 base, J shed 1 base, and the junction held 0 bases outside the gene matches. The CDR3 is 15 residues long. The CDR3 sequence: CASSLGTSGQETQYF. CDR3 in DNA: TGTGCCAGCAGCTTAGGGACTAGCGGCCAAGAGACCCAGTACTTC.

There are many counts of this clonotype. The chain links TRBV5-1 to TRBJ1-1; D unclear. V lost 4 bases, J lost 0 bases, and 13 bases lay in between. The CDR3 loop spans 15 amino acids. Germline loops: CDR1 SGHRS, CDR2 YFSETQ. The CDR3 DNA is TGCGCCAGCAGCGCGGTTTACCAAATGAACACTGAAGCTTTCTTT. This codes for CASSAVYQMNTEAFF.

The chain recombines TRBV4-1 with TRBJ2-7, with TRBD2 matching over 13 bases. CDR3 length equals 17 residues. Germline CDR1 is MGHRA and CDR2 is YSYEKL. V lost 1 base and J lost 4; bases outside the gene matches: 7. This CDR3 is CASSQVALTSGRYEQYF. CDR3 in DNA: TGCGCCAGCAGCCAAGTGGCCCTGACTAGCGGGAGGTACGAGCAGTACTTC.